A single sample is the source of the 3 T cell receptor beta chains below, sequenced in a study of regulatory T cells in long-lasting Graves disease. The TCR beta library used iRepertoire HTBI primers with Arm-PCR amplification of CDR3. TCRdb re-derived calls from the multiplex PCR reads in MiXCR, one entry per CDR3 protein. This sample has about 540,000 distinct CDR3 sequences, with roughly 13% found just once. Documented time point: newly diagnosed GD, antithyroid drugs for less than 3 months. PBMCs provided the RNA from which the TCR library was made. The data also belong to a second study, concerning T cells in Graves' hyperthyroidism and ophthalmopathy.

The sample here was peripheral blood mononuclear cells (PBMCs), taken at new diagnosis, from a patient treated with antithyroid drugs. These receptor sequences come from a man under 40 with Graves disease.

This clonotype has a count of ten or more. The V and J genes are TRBV20-1 and TRBJ1-2, with TRBD1 identical over 8 bases. The CDR3 length is 15 residues. Trimming cost V 1 base and J 5 bases; bases outside gene matches: 9. The V gene's germline CDR1 is DFQATT and CDR2 SNEGSKA (reference sequence). The CDR3 is CSARGGQGGLYGYTF. The CDR3, as DNA: TGCAGTGCTAGAGGAGGACAGGGAGGCTTGTATGGCTACACCTTC.

This clonotype was seen ten or more times. V is TRBV12-3 or TRBV12-4 and J is TRBJ2-1; 10 nucleotides align to TRBD1. After removal of 6 bases from V and 9 bases from J, the junction contained 8 bases not matched to a gene. The CDR3 is 14 amino acids. CDR3 sequence reads: CASRTPGQGTEQFF. CDR3 in DNA: TGTGCCAGCAGAACTCCGGGACAGGGGACTGAGCAGTTCTTC.

This clonotype was detected ten times or more. J is TRBJ1-5 and V is TRBV12-3 or TRBV12-4, with TRBD1 as a possible D gene (5 bases). Trimming took off 5 bases at V and 2 bases at J, with 13 bases between the two ends. CDR3 length: 15 amino acids. The CDR3 bases are TGTGCCAGCAGTATCCAGGGAGGCCGCAATCAGCCCCAGCATTTT. Protein: CASSIQGGRNQPQHF.